These 3 T cell receptor beta chains were sequenced from one sample in a study of blood T cell repertoires in COVID-19. This table comes from immunoSEQ multiplex PCR, and its TCRdb copy is limited to in-frame clones, with some not included. The data show hundreds of thousands of clones, with over 75% seen just once and under 4.5% held by the top ten. Material for sequencing was PBMCs or T cells enriched from blood (not recorded which). The source of these receptors is a man younger than 40 with acute COVID-19.

V gene TRBV11-3 combines with J gene TRBJ2-2; a weak D match, TRBD1 (5 bases). The germline V gene encodes CDR1 SGHNT and CDR2 YENEEA. V lost 1 base and J 4 bases, leaving 13 bases between the germline ends. CDR3 length: 16 amino acids. CDR3 protein: CASSLGQGLGTGELFF. For the CDR3, the DNA is TGTGCCAGCAGCTTAGGTCAGGGTCTGGGCACCGGGGAGCTGTTTTTT.

This sequence joins TRBV5-1 and TRBJ1-1; 10 nucleotides line up with TRBD1. The CDR3 is 15 residues long. V lost 4 bases to trimming and J lost 3 bases; unmatched junction nucleotides: 6. Germline CDR1 reads SGHRS; CDR2 reads YFSETQ. The CDR3 reads CASSTRTGGDTEAFF. In nucleotides, the CDR3 is TGCGCCAGCAGCACGCGGACAGGGGGAGACACTGAAGCTTTCTTT.

In its sample, this clone was seen once. The rearrangement uses TRBV20-1 and TRBJ1-6; D ambiguous. CDR3 length: 14 amino acids. Germline CDR1 reads DFQATT; CDR2 reads SNEGSKA (reference sequence). V was shortened by 7 bases and J by 4 bases, with 14 bases between the two germline ends. CDR3 protein: CSGSSRGYNSPLHF. The DNA of the CDR3 is TGCAGTGGTAGTAGTAGAGGGTATAATTCACCCCTCCACTTT.